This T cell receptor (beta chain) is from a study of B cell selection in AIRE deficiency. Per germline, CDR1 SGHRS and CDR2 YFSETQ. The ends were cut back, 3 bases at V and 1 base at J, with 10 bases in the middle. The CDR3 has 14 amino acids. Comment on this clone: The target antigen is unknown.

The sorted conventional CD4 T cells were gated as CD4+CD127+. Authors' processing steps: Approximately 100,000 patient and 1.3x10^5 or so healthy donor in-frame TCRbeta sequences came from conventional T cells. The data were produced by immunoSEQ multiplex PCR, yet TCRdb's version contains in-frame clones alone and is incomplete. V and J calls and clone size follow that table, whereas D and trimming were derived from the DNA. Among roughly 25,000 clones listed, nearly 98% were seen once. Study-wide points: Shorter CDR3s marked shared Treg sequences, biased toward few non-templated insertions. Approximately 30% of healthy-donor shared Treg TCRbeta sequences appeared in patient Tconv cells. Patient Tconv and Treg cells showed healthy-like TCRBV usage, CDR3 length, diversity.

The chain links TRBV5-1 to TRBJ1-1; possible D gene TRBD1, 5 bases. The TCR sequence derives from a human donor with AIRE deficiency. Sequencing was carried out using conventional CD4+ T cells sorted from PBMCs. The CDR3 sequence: CASSSATGNTEAFF. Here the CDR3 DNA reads TGCGCCAGCAGCTCAGCTACAGGGAACACTGAAGCTTTCTTT.